The 23 T cell receptor beta chains listed next were all sequenced from one sample in a study of PD-1 and CTLA-4 blockade in melanoma. Profiling relied on immunoSEQ multiplex PCR, and the TCRdb table lists in-frame clones only, not all of them. The table has 23,000 or so clones, 88% seen once. Sequencing was performed on CD8+ T cells from peripheral blood, taken before anti-PD-1 treatment. The origin of the receptors is a human donor with melanoma.

The chain joins TRBV5-4 to TRBJ1-2; 8 bases fit TRBD1. There are 13 residues in the CDR3. From germline, CDR1 is SGHNT and CDR2 YYREEE (reference sequence). With V trimmed by 4 bases and J by 3 bases, 2 bases remained unmatched. The CDR3: CASSEDRDYGYTF. Written as DNA, the CDR3 is TGTGCCAGCAGCGAGGACAGGGACTATGGCTACACCTTC.

DNA for the CDR3: TGTGCCAGCAGCCCCCGGACACCTACTTACAATGAGCAGTTCTTC. Its translation: CASSPRTPTYNEQFF. J is TRBJ2-1 and V is TRBV3-1 (or the pseudogene TRBV3-2), with a possible D match to TRBD1 (5 bases). Deletions cut 4 bases from V and 4 bases from J, with 14 bases between. This CDR3 is built from 15 residues. In germline, CDR1 is LGHDT, CDR2 YNNKEL (reference sequence).

In this sample, this clone turned up a few times. The chain is built from TRBV5-6 and TRBJ2-1; possible D gene TRBD1, 6 bases. This CDR3 region has 13 residues. Trimming pared 0 bases from V and 7 bases from J, leaving 8 bases between. Germline loops: CDR1 SGHDT, CDR2 YYEEEE. The CDR3 bases are TGTGCCAGCAGCTTGGGGGGGCCGAATGAGCAGTTCTTC. This sequence encodes CASSLGGPNEQFF.

In its sample, this clone was seen once. The chain has TRBV4-1 and TRBJ1-1; TRBD1 is a possible D gene (5 bases). Trimming removed 0 bases from V and 4 bases from J, with 12 bases in between. Germline V gene sequence: CDR1 MGHRA, CDR2 YSYEKL. The CDR3 consists of 15 residues. The chain's CDR3 is CASSQDRGGGTEAFF. In nucleotides, the CDR3 is TGCGCCAGCAGCCAAGATCGGGGGGGTGGCACTGAAGCTTTCTTT.

CDR3 DNA sequence: TGCGCCAGCAGCTGGGACAGCCCCTACAATGAGCAGTTCTTC. Translated, it gives CASSWDSPYNEQFF. J is TRBJ2-1 and V is TRBV5-1, with 7 bases identical to TRBD1. CDR1 and CDR2 (germline): SGHRS, YFSETQ. The J segment lost 2 bases and the V segment lost 3 bases, leaving 2 bases of the junction unmatched. The CDR3 has 14 amino acids. The full variable domain, with the rest looked up from reference TRBV5-1 and TRBJ2-1, is KAGVTQTPRYLIKTRGQQVTLSCSPISGHRSVSWYQQTPGQGLQFLFEYFSETQRNKGNFPGRFSGRQFSNSRSEMNVSTLELGDSALYLCASSWDSPYNEQFFGPGTRLTVL.

This chain uses TRBV25-1 with TRBJ1-2; D is perhaps TRBD1 (5 bases). V lost 4 bases to trimming and J lost 4 bases, with 10 bases between them. In germline, CDR1 is MGHDK, CDR2 SYGVNS. This CDR3 has 13 amino acids. The CDR3 coding sequence is TGTGCCAGCAGTGGGGGCGGGATCTATGGCTACACCTTC. This codes for CASSGGGIYGYTF.

The J gene is TRBJ1-1, the V gene TRBV7-8; 7 bases are a match to TRBD1. CDR3 length equals 14 residues. Germline V gene sequence: CDR1 SGHVS, CDR2 FQNEAQ. J lost 0 bases, V lost 5 bases, and 3 bases had no gene match. The CDR3 nucleotides are TGTGCCAGCAGCCAGGGACAGATGAACACTGAAGCTTTCTTT. This gives the protein CASSQGQMNTEAFF.

This chain uses TRBV4-1 with TRBJ1-6, with D possibly being TRBD1 (5 bases). CDR3 length: 18 amino acids. Trimming pared 3 bases from V and 0 bases from J, leaving 15 bases between. Germline CDR1 reads MGHRA; CDR2 reads YSYEKL. CDR3 loop: CASSQVVGASSYNSPLHF. The CDR3 nucleotides read TGCGCCAGCAGCCAGGTGGTTGGGGCTAGCTCCTATAATTCACCCCTCCACTTT.

This rearrangement joins TRBV18 to TRBJ2-3; D gene unclear. V dropped 4 bases and J dropped 0 bases, with 5 bases sitting between them. Germline V gene data show CDR1 as KGHSH and CDR2 as LQKENI. CDR3 length: 13 amino acids. Here the CDR3 DNA reads TGTGCCAGCTCACAGGGCAGCACAGATACGCAGTATTTT. Translating gives CASSQGSTDTQYF. The full variable domain, its missing parts supplied by reference TRBV18 and TRBJ2-3, is NAGVMQNPRHLVRRRGQEARLRCSPMKGHSHVYWYRQLPEEGLKFMVYLQKENIIDESGMPKERFSAEFPKEGPSILRIQQVVRGDSAAYFCASSQGSTDTQYFGPGTRLTVL.

The CDR3 coding sequence is TGTGCCAGCAGCGTAGAGGAGGGGGTTATCGAGCAGTACTTC. This sequence encodes CASSVEEGVIEQYF. This rearrangement joins TRBV9 to TRBJ2-7; possibly TRBD1 or TRBD2 for D (6 bases each). The V end lost 0 bases, the J end lost 6 bases, and 13 bases lay between the germline ends. The CDR3 consists of 14 residues. CDR1 is SGDLS, CDR2 YYNGEE, per germline.

The gene calls are TRBV4-1 and TRBJ1-2; D unclear. The CDR3 spans 13 residues. Per germline, CDR1 MGHRA and CDR2 YSYEKL. V lost 6 bases and J lost 6, with 14 bases in between. Here the CDR3 reads CASRSLGKDGYTF. The CDR3 DNA is TGCGCCAGCAGGTCACTTGGTAAGGATGGCTACACCTTC.

This clone appeared a few times. V usage is TRBV18 and J usage is TRBJ2-1; D is tentatively TRBD1 or TRBD2 (5 bases each). Trimming shortened V by 3 bases and J by 7 bases, and 13 bases separated the two germline ends. This CDR3 has 14 residues. Germline V lookup: CDR1 KGHSH, CDR2 LQKENI. The CDR3 nucleotides are TGTGCCAGCTCACCCCAGGGAGACCCGAATGAGCAGTTCTTC. Translating it yields CASSPQGDPNEQFF. Complete variable domain (other parts from reference TRBV18 and TRBJ2-1): NAGVMQNPRHLVRRRGQEARLRCSPMKGHSHVYWYRQLPEEGLKFMVYLQKENIIDESGMPKERFSAEFPKEGPSILRIQQVVRGDSAAYFCASSPQGDPNEQFFGPGTRLTVL.

This clone was picked up one time. J is TRBJ1-2 and V is TRBV6-5, with D maybe TRBD1 (6 bases). The CDR3 is made up of 15 amino acids. The germline CDR1 and CDR2 sequences are MNHEY and SVGAGI. Deletions cut 2 bases from V and 2 bases from J, with 12 bases between. The CDR3 is CASSYRGGTNYGYTF. The CDR3 DNA reads as TGTGCCAGCAGTTACCGAGGGGGTACCAACTATGGCTACACCTTC.

This chain uses TRBV2 with TRBJ1-5, with a possible D match to TRBD1 (6 bases). This CDR3 has 17 residues. V was trimmed by 3 bases and J by 9 bases, leaving 24 bases between them. Germline values: CDR1 SNHLY, CDR2 FYNNEI. The CDR3 reads CASSDGERGRRGVPQHF. For the CDR3, the DNA is TGTGCCAGCAGTGACGGGGAGCGGGGCAGGAGGGGGGTGCCCCAGCATTTT.

The chain carries TRBV6-5 and TRBJ1-6, with D uncertain. V shed 5 bases and J shed 13 bases, with 15 bases lying between them. This CDR3 comprises 13 residues. Germline V gene lookup returns CDR1 MNHEY and CDR2 SVGAGI. In DNA form, the CDR3 reads TGTGCCAGCAGTCCTCGGTCAGCGCTCCCCCTCCACTTT. Translation gives CASSPRSALPLHF.

The chain has TRBV7-9 and TRBJ1-2, with no clear D. Germline loops: CDR1 SEHNR, CDR2 FQNEAQ (reference sequence). The CDR3 loop spans 12 amino acids. V shed 11 bases and J shed 2 bases, with 12 bases lying between them. The CDR3 sequence is CAGSGGNYGYTF. CDR3 bases: TGTGCCGGATCGGGAGGAAACTATGGCTACACCTTC.

The V and J genes are TRBV5-1 and TRBJ1-1; no reliable D call. In germline, CDR1 is SGHRS, CDR2 YFSETQ. The CDR3 length is 13 residues. V was shortened by 2 bases and J by 4 bases, with 9 bases between the two germline ends. CDR3 DNA sequence: TGCGCCAGCAGCTTTCGAGAAGGCACTGAAGCTTTCTTT. Translated, it gives CASSFREGTEAFF. Filled out from reference TRBV5-1 and TRBJ1-1, the complete variable domain reads KAGVTQTPRYLIKTRGQQVTLSCSPISGHRSVSWYQQTPGQGLQFLFEYFSETQRNKGNFPGRFSGRQFSNSRSEMNVSTLELGDSALYLCASSFREGTEAFFGQGTRLTVV.

This clone appeared a single time. This chain connects TRBV6-5 to TRBJ1-1; the D is unclear. CDR3 length: 12 amino acids. V was shortened by 1 base and J by 5 bases, with 5 bases between the two germline ends. Germline CDR1 and CDR2: MNHEY and SVGAGI. The chain's CDR3 is CASSYLGTEAFF. CDR3 DNA: TGTGCCAGCAGTTACTTGGGAACTGAAGCTTTCTTT.

The rearrangement uses TRBV29-1 and TRBJ1-1, with D hard to call. In germline, CDR1 is SQVTM, CDR2 ANQGSEA. V lost 6 bases and J lost 4, with 6 bases in between. The CDR3 is 10 residues long. DNA of the CDR3: TGCAGCGTAAAGGTCACTGAAGCTTTCTTT. Protein product: CSVKVTEAFF.

V gene TRBV28 combines with J gene TRBJ1-5; no clear D gene. Trimming pared 8 bases from V and 2 bases from J, leaving 13 bases between. The CDR3 covers 14 residues. Germline V CDR1 and CDR2: MDHEN, SYDVKM. CDR3: CASLSGIGNQPQHF. Here the CDR3 DNA reads TGTGCCAGCTTATCGGGAATTGGCAATCAGCCCCAGCATTTT.

This clone was seen only once. The chain links TRBV28 to TRBJ2-7; D is possibly TRBD1 (6 bases). Germline lookup yields CDR1 MDHEN and CDR2 SYDVKM. Trimming shortened V by 6 bases and J by 6 bases, and 18 bases separated the two germline ends. This CDR3 has 14 residues. The CDR3 DNA sequence: TGTGCCAGCAGCTCAGTAGGGGGTCCGGTCGAGCAGTACTTC. Its translation: CASSSVGGPVEQYF.

This chain uses TRBV28 with TRBJ1-6; 10 bases agree with TRBD1. Germline V gene lookup returns CDR1 MDHEN and CDR2 SYDVKM. The CDR3 covers 18 residues. Losses at the gene ends were 6 bases for V and 9 bases for J; bases not matched to a gene: 17. The CDR3 region is CASSHLRDRGSRGSPLHF. The DNA for the CDR3 is TGTGCCAGCAGCCACCTTCGGGACAGGGGCTCTCGGGGTTCACCCCTCCACTTT.

The chain couples TRBV27 to TRBJ2-5, with D maybe TRBD2 (5 bases). CDR1 MNHEY and CDR2 SMNVEV come from the germline V gene (reference sequence). The CDR3 consists of 13 residues. The germline V and J ends were trimmed by 3 bases and 5 bases, with 10 bases remaining between them. The CDR3 loop is CASSFAGGETQYF. CDR3 sequence (DNA): TGTGCCAGCAGTTTCGCGGGCGGGGAGACCCAGTACTTC.